Each of the 5 T cell receptor beta chains below was sequenced from the same sample in a study of blood T cells in healthy people across ages. A second PCR of 7 to 11 cycles used a sample-barcoded 5' primer and a J-beta primer mix. MiXCR was run by TCRdb on the 5' RACE reads, yielding one entry per CDR3 protein. The sample consists of 800,000 or so distinct CDR3 sequences, about 46% of them appearing once. The sequenced material came from blood. Source of these receptors: a man older than 75 in good health.

Concerning this clonotype: The junction differs from germline at one of its ends, possibly a read error. The V gene is TRBV20-1, the J gene TRBJ2-3; D is possibly TRBD2 (6 bases). The CDR3 is 14 residues long. From germline, CDR1 is DFQATT and CDR2 SNEGSKA (reference sequence). The CDR3 reads CSASWARGTDAQYF. In DNA, the CDR3 is TGCAGTGCTAGTTGGGCGCGGGGCACAGATGCGCAGTATTTT.

The genes are TRBV2 and TRBJ2-1; 14 bases match TRBD2. Germline values: CDR1 SNHLY, CDR2 FYNNEI. Losses at the gene ends were 5 bases for V and 10 bases for J; bases not matched to a gene: 7. CDR3 size: 15 residues. CDR3 bases: TGTGCCAGCAGTACCCGACTAGCGGGAGGGGGAGAGCAGTTCTTC. Translating gives CASSTRLAGGGEQFF.

This clonotype was observed a handful of times. The J gene is TRBJ2-1, the V gene TRBV20-1, with 9 bases lining up with TRBD1. CDR3 size: 14 residues. Trimming cost V 5 bases and J 4 bases; bases outside gene matches: 6. Per germline, CDR1 DFQATT and CDR2 SNEGSKA (reference sequence). The CDR3 here is CSARQGGGYNEQFF. The CDR3 DNA reads as TGCAGTGCTCGACAGGGGGGGGGATACAATGAGCAGTTCTTC.

Worth noting for this clonotype: A read error may explain this, as a much larger clone is one base away. The chain couples TRBV12-3 or TRBV12-4 to TRBJ2-1; D gene unclear. This CDR3 has 11 amino acids. Trimming took off 6 bases at V and 10 bases at J, with 10 bases between the two ends. The CDR3 reads CASSPEVEQFF. The DNA of the CDR3 is TGTGCCAGCAGCCCGGAAGTAGAGCAGTTCTTC.

This clonotype was picked up a small number of times. The rearrangement uses TRBV20-1 and TRBJ2-1; D possibly corresponds to TRBD1 (6 bases). In germline, CDR1 is DFQATT, CDR2 SNEGSKA (reference sequence). V was cut by 1 base and J by 4 bases, with 8 bases left in between. The CDR3 is 13 amino acids. The CDR3 sequence is CSARGDTYNEQFF. The CDR3 DNA reads TGCAGTGCTAGAGGGGACACTTACAATGAGCAGTTCTTC.